The 6 T cell receptor beta chains reported below all come from one sample, sequenced in a study of T-cell memory formation after mild COVID-19. Using its own MiXCR run on the 5' RACE reads, TCRdb lists one record per CDR3 protein. The sample holds 150,000 to 200,000 distinct CDR3 sequences, roughly 17% seen once. Sequenced: PBMCs or a T cell subset sorted from them (not recorded which). The origin of the receptors is an adult woman who had mild COVID-19 (a few samples of this study predate the infection). Cell type and time point are not known.

The chain uses TRBV28 and TRBJ2-7; D is uncertain. V was cut by 7 bases and J by 4 bases, with 14 bases left in between. The germline V gene has CDR1 MDHEN and CDR2 SYDVKM. The CDR3 extends over 13 amino acids. The CDR3 region is CASKPGRRYEQYF. In nucleotides, the CDR3 is TGTGCCAGCAAGCCCGGCAGAAGATACGAGCAGTACTTC. Full variable domain (missing parts from reference TRBV28 and TRBJ2-7): DVKVTQSSRYLVKRTGEKVFLECVQDMDHENMFWYRQDPGLGLRLIYFSYDVKMKEKGDIPEGYSVSREKKERFSLILESASTNQTSMYLCASKPGRRYEQYFGPGTRLTVT.

This rearrangement joins TRBV5-5 to TRBJ1-1; unclear D gene. This CDR3 has 15 residues. V lost 0 bases to trimming and J lost 0 bases, with 9 bases between them. Germline assignment: CDR1 SGHKS and CDR2 YYEKEE (reference sequence). CDR3 DNA sequence: TGTGCCAGCAGCTTGGCGGTCAGAATGAACACTGAAGCTTTCTTT. Its protein is CASSLAVRMNTEAFF.

V and J are TRBV27 and TRBJ2-1; D unresolved. Germline loops: CDR1 MNHEY, CDR2 SMNVEV (reference sequence). The CDR3 extends over 13 amino acids. The V end lost 1 base, the J end lost 9 bases, and 10 bases lay between the germline ends. Written as DNA, the CDR3 is TGTGCCAGCAGTTTATTCACGTACGGTGAGCAGTTCTTC. Translating it yields CASSLFTYGEQFF.

In its sample, this clonotype was seen a few times. The chain joins TRBV14 to TRBJ2-7, with 11 bases matching TRBD2. Germline V gives CDR1 SGHDN, CDR2 FVKESK. The CDR3 contains 18 residues. V was pared by 4 bases and J by 4 bases, with 15 bases of the junction left unmatched. The CDR3 DNA follows: TGTGCCAGCAGCCCTCTTAGCGGGAGGGCCGGGTATAGGTACGAGCAGTACTTC. Residues: CASSPLSGRAGYRYEQYF.

This clonotype came up a few times. The chain joins TRBV9 to TRBJ1-2; D remains unclear. Germline CDR1 and CDR2: SGDLS and YYNGEE. V was trimmed by 3 bases and J by 5 bases, leaving 11 bases between them. The CDR3 consists of 13 residues. The CDR3 bases are TGTGCCAGCAGCGATGCAATCGGGTATGGCTACACCTTC. It yields the protein CASSDAIGYGYTF.

This clonotype was seen a few times. J is TRBJ2-7 and V is TRBV29-1, with 8 nucleotides matching TRBD2. V dropped 7 bases and J dropped 6; count of bases not matched to a gene: 11. Germline values: CDR1 SQVTM, CDR2 ANQGSEA. This CDR3 region has 13 residues. CDR3 loop: CSAGLGFMGEQYF. In DNA, the CDR3 is TGCAGCGCGGGACTAGGATTCATGGGCGAGCAGTACTTC.